This entry concerns a single T cell receptor beta chain. The sample comes from a study of CD8 T cells in Susac syndrome. Random hexamers were used to reverse transcribe roughly 0.45 to 1 ug of RNA. MiXCR, applied by TCRdb to the immunoSEQ multiplex PCR reads, yields one record per CDR3 protein. The data hold a few hundred thousand distinct CDR3 sequences, with 85% observed a single time. Material: CD8+ T cells from PBMCs. The receptor was derived from a human donor with multiple sclerosis.

DNA of the CDR3: TGCAGTGCTAGAGACACGGCCAGCGGGAGGAGCTACAATGAGCAGTTCTTC. Its translation: CSARDTASGRSYNEQFF. This chain joins TRBV20-1 and TRBJ2-1; 9 bases fit TRBD2. V shed 0 bases and J 3 bases; nucleotides not matched to a gene: 9. The CDR3 has 17 amino acids. Germline V CDR1 and CDR2: DFQATT, SNEGSKA (reference sequence).